Listed below are T cell receptor beta chains from one sample, sequenced in a study of blood T cell repertoires in COVID-19. Sequencing was performed with immunoSEQ multiplex PCR; in TCRdb, only in-frame clones are kept and a portion is missing. This table has fewer than 250,000 clones, 80% to 90% appearing once. Material: peripheral blood. The receptors stem from a man in his forties or fifties with acute or convalescent COVID-19. The CDR3 runs from the conserved cysteine through the conserved F or W. The order of the fields is CDR3 length, V gene, clone size, D gene, J gene, CDR3 protein, CDR3 DNA. The D gene is left open where the match is weak. Clone size is shown for a subset of rows, as once, few, many or a class of expanded clone.

length: 15
V: TRBV5-1
size: -
D: TRBD1
J: TRBJ1-4
CDR3: CASSLGDRTNEKLFF
DNA: TGCGCCAGCAGCTTGGGGGACAGAACTAATGAAAAACTGTTTTTT

length: 14
V: TRBV27
size: -
D: -
J: TRBJ1-5
CDR3: CASSPLDSGQPQHF
DNA: TGTGCCAGCAGTCCGCTGGATTCGGGACAGCCCCAGCATTTT

length: 15
V: TRBV19
size: -
D: -
J: TRBJ2-5
CDR3: CASKTSTGLGETQYF
DNA: TGTGCCAGCAAGACCTCCACGGGGTTGGGGGAGACCCAGTACTTC

length: 15
V: TRBV27
size: -
D: -
J: TRBJ1-4
CDR3: CASRRQPATNEKLFF
DNA: TGTGCCAGCAGGCGACAGCCTGCAACTAATGAAAAACTGTTTTTT

length: 14
V: TRBV28
size: -
D: TRBD1
J: TRBJ2-7
CDR3: CATRTTGTPYEQYF
DNA: TGTGCCACCAGAACGACAGGGACACCCTACGAGCAGTACTTC

length: 13
V: TRBV6-5
size: -
D: TRBD2
J: TRBJ2-5
CDR3: CASSTSGQETQYF
DNA: TGTGCCAGCTCGACTAGCGGGCAAGAGACCCAGTACTTC

length: 13
V: TRBV7-9
size: -
D: -
J: TRBJ2-7
CDR3: CASSFSFSYEQYF
DNA: TGTGCCAGCAGCTTCTCCTTCTCCTACGAGCAGTACTTC

length: 14
V: TRBV5-4
size: once
D: TRBD1
J: TRBJ2-5
CDR3: CASSRTGGLETQYF
DNA: TGTGCCAGCAGCCGGACAGGGGGCCTGGAGACCCAGTACTTC

length: 15
V: TRBV11-2
size: -
D: -
J: TRBJ1-1
CDR3: CASSLDLGQGGEAFF
DNA: TGTGCCAGCAGCTTAGATCTCGGGCAGGGAGGGGAAGCTTTCTTT

length: 13
V: TRBV6-5
size: -
D: -
J: TRBJ2-5
CDR3: CASSPPGQETQYF
DNA: TGTGCCAGCAGTCCTCCGGGACAAGAGACCCAGTACTTC

length: 16
V: TRBV19
size: once
D: TRBD1
J: TRBJ1-4
CDR3: CASTSRQGVVDEKLFF
DNA: TGTGCCAGTACCTCACGCCAGGGGGTGGTGGATGAAAAACTGTTTTTT

length: 17
V: TRBV28
size: -
D: -
J: TRBJ1-6
CDR3: CASSSSTGTGSNSPLHF
DNA: -

length: 16
V: TRBV21-1
size: once
D: -
J: TRBJ2-1
CDR3: CASSGQTSGTGNEQFF
DNA: TGTGCCAGCAGCGGCCAGACTAGCGGGACGGGAAATGAGCAGTTCTTC

length: 15
V: TRBV20-1
size: once
D: TRBD1
J: TRBJ1-5
CDR3: CSASSQRGLAQPQHF
DNA: TGCAGTGCTAGTTCTCAGAGGGGGCTGGCTCAGCCCCAGCATTTT

length: 15
V: TRBV23-1
size: -
D: -
J: TRBJ2-7
CDR3: CASSPPHRSSYEQYF
DNA: TGCGCCAGCAGTCCCCCACACCGGAGCTCCTACGAGCAGTACTTC

length: 17
V: TRBV9
size: -
D: TRBD2
J: TRBJ2-3
CDR3: CASSVPIWTSATDTQYF
DNA: TGTGCCAGCAGCGTCCCCATATGGACTAGCGCCACAGATACGCAGTATTTT

length: 16
V: TRBV18
size: -
D: -
J: TRBJ2-3
CDR3: CASSRSPGSKVDTQYF
DNA: TGTGCCAGCTCACGATCACCCGGGTCGAAGGTAGATACGCAGTATTTT

length: 22
V: TRBV21-1
size: -
D: -
J: TRBJ1-3
CDR3: CASSKERFLFGQGKNSGNTIYF
DNA: TGTGCCAGCAGCAAAGAGAGGTTCCTTTTTGGACAGGGAAAGAACTCTGGAAACACCATATATTTT

length: 12
V: TRBV12-3/TRBV12-4
size: few
D: TRBD1
J: TRBJ1-6
CDR3: CASSGGGGTLHF
DNA: TGTGCCAGCAGCGGAGGGGGCGGGACCCTCCACTTT

length: 10
V: TRBV29-1
size: -
D: -
J: TRBJ2-1
CDR3: CSVESDEQFF
DNA: TGCAGCGTTGAATCGGATGAGCAGTTCTTC

length: 16
V: TRBV7-6
size: -
D: TRBD1
J: TRBJ2-1
CDR3: CASSYDRDRGINEQFF
DNA: TGTGCCAGCAGCTACGACAGGGACAGGGGGATCAATGAGCAGTTCTTC

length: 13
V: TRBV12-3/TRBV12-4
size: -
D: -
J: TRBJ1-1
CDR3: CASNGGVNTEAFF
DNA: TGTGCCAGCAACGGGGGGGTGAACACTGAAGCTTTCTTT

length: 13
V: TRBV12-3/TRBV12-4
size: -
D: -
J: TRBJ1-4
CDR3: CASSLFTDEKLFF
DNA: TGTGCCAGCAGTTTGTTCACAGATGAAAAACTGTTTTTT

length: 14
V: TRBV13
size: -
D: -
J: TRBJ2-5
CDR3: CASSLRQAEETQYF
DNA: TGTGCCAGCAGCCTTAGACAGGCAGAAGAGACCCAGTACTTC

length: 14
V: TRBV27
size: few
D: TRBD1
J: TRBJ1-2
CDR3: CASSFSGGNYGYTF
DNA: TGTGCCAGCAGTTTTTCAGGGGGCAACTATGGCTACACCTTC

length: 16
V: TRBV2
size: few
D: TRBD2
J: TRBJ2-1
CDR3: CASSERRDYFYNEQFF
DNA: TGTGCCAGCAGTGAAAGGAGGGACTACTTCTACAATGAGCAGTTCTTC

length: 14
V: TRBV5-6
size: -
D: -
J: TRBJ2-1
CDR3: CASSLRGSYNEQFF
DNA: TGTGCCAGCAGCCTCAGGGGCTCCTACAATGAGCAGTTCTTC

length: 14
V: TRBV5-6
size: -
D: -
J: TRBJ2-2
CDR3: CASTTGYESGELFF
DNA: TGTGCCAGCACCACAGGGTACGAGTCCGGGGAGCTGTTTTTT